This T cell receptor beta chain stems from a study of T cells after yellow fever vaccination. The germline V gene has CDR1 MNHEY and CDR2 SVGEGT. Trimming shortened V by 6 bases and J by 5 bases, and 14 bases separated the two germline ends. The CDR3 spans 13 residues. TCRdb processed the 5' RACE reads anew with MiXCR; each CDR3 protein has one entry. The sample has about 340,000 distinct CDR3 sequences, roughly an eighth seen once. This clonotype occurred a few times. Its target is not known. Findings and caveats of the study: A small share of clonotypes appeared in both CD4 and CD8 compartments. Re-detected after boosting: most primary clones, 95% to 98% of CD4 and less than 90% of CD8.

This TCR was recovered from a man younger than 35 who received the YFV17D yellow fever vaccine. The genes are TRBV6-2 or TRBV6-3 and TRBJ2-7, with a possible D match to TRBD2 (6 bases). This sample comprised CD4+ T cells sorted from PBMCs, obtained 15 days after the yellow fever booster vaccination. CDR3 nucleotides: TGTGCCAGCAGCTTGGGGGGTTCGAACGAGCAGTACTTC. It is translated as CASSLGGSNEQYF.